This T cell receptor (beta chain) was obtained from a study of CD8 T cells in ankylosing spondylitis. TCRdb ran MiXCR on the 5' RACE reads and lists one entry per CDR3 protein. The sample consists of fewer than 650,000 distinct CDR3 sequences, over 9.5% of them appearing once. This clonotype showed up just a few times. As yet, its antigen is unknown. The V gene's germline CDR1 is MNHEY and CDR2 SVGAGI. V lost 2 bases, J lost 2 bases, and 9 bases lay in between. CDR3 length equals 14 residues. The study's findings and limits: A TCR beta motif of under 10 highly homologous variants seemed to mark ankylosing spondylitis blood.

Sequencing was carried out using blood, either unsorted or a sorted T cell fraction (not recorded which). This chain joins TRBV6-5 and TRBJ2-5; no clear D. The origin of this receptor is a male donor with ankylosing spondylitis. CDR3 coding DNA: TGTGCCAGCAGTTACGCGCCAGCTCAAGAGACCCAGTACTTC. It codes for CASSYAPAQETQYF.